This T cell receptor beta chain emerged from a study of blood T cells in healthy people across ages (dated by TCRdb to about 2015). General notes on the study: In model experiments, template switching captured roughly one uniquely barcoded TCR beta cDNA molecule for every two T cells. Donors were grouped into four age groups: young (average about 15 years), middle-aged (about 40), aged (around 60) and long-lived (82). For two donors (one aged 18 to 30 and one aged 80 or older), the study analyzed two additional independent replicas of 1 million unique cDNA reads from the same blood draw. Donors of different ages were randomly distributed across sequencing lanes to avoid experimental bias. Age-related changes in TCR beta repertoire diversity were measured in the study by deep sequencing normalized with unique cDNA molecular identifiers. Overall study results and their limits: Compared with the aged group, the long-lived group had more naive CD4+ T cells, fewer expanded clones and increased TCR diversity, suggesting age selection. Total diversity estimates from one million sequenced T cells were considered lower bounds and underestimates. As age increased, observed TCR beta diversity per million T cells dropped in a roughly linear way, and a significant reduction was already evident by age around 41. Because donor CMV infection status was unknown, age-related changes in expanded clonotypes were potentially confounded. Bulk unsorted PBMC profiling prevented conclusive comparison of naive and antigen-experienced compartments. The percentage of naive T cells measured by flow cytometry correlated strongly with observed TCR beta diversity.

Donors were a few dozen systemically healthy Caucasian individuals from Russia aged roughly 6 to 95 years. Each donor gave ten milliliters of peripheral blood, collected into EDTA-treated Vacutainer tubes. Ficoll-Paque density-gradient centrifugation was used to isolate PBMCs, with at least 6.5 million per sample. Trizol reagent was used to extract total RNA from the PBMCs, yielding at least 5.5 micrograms per sample. For every donor, an aliquot of PBMCs went through flow cytometry to measure the percentages of naive CD45RAhigh/CD27high T cells. Reading the germline V gene gives CDR1 SGHRS and CDR2 YFSETQ. Counted from cysteine to phenylalanine, this CDR3 has 14 amino acids. CDR3 DNA is the only sequence kept; it has 42 bases, read in frame from the first base. The junction shows trimming of 5 bases on V and 8 bases on J, and the gene matches do not reach 9 bases of it. For this clonotype: Its cognate antigen has yet to be identified. Base quality data are lacking; no much larger clone is found one base away.

To prepare the library, 5' RACE was applied. The sample was run on an Illumina HiSeq 2500. A second PCR of roughly 7 to 11 cycles was performed with a sample-barcoded 5' primer and a J-beta primer mix. Each TCR beta cDNA molecule received a unique molecular identifier from a template-switch 5' adaptor carrying 12 random nucleotides. Each sample yielded at least 3 million CDR3-containing paired-end reads. All of the RNA was converted into first-strand cDNA using the Mint cDNA synthesis kit, with a TRBC-specific oligonucleotide serving as the primer. After uracil-DNA glycosylase treatment, a first 18-cycle PCR used universal primers M1SS and BC2_uni_R on all cDNA. The authors' analysis ran thus. Each sample was normalized by randomly selecting 1 million high-quality reads, each carrying a distinct molecular identifier. Instead of being binned into consensus sequences, reads that shared molecular identifiers were thrown out. MiTCR, run with a Q25 quality threshold and the strictest error-elimination algorithm, handled CDR3 identification, clonotype clustering and error correction. A nonparametric unseen species model using Euler transformation provided a lower-bound estimate of total TCR beta diversity. TCRdb passed the public sequencing reads through fastp at Q25 and MiXCR, retaining productive beta sequences. Rows are combined by CDR3 protein, so each entry shows the most common genes and DNA. These V and J calls originate from TCRdb's pipeline instead of the authors' own analysis. This sample holds around 1.5 million distinct CDR3 sequences; about 31% were observed only once. The ten largest clones represent about 10% of the sample.

The chain is made from TRBV5-1 and TRBJ2-1; TRBD1 aligns with 8 central bases. The sequencing input was blood. The source of this sequence is a woman between 25 and 40 years old in good health. This receptor has the CDR3 CASREGQGVDEQFF. The bases are TGCGCCAGCAGAGAAGGACAGGGAGTCGATGAGCAGTTCTTC.